A single TCR beta chain is shown here with its context. This clonotype was found a few times. Its antigen is unknown. The sample holds no much larger clone one base away, and base qualities are not on file. The record originates from a study of T-cell memory formation after mild COVID-19 (dated by TCRdb to the early 2020s). As for the study more broadly: TCR sequence clusters from the two donors were found to be largely donor specific. The cohort was made up of two young adult volunteers, one female and one male, who were previously healthy. Longitudinal TCRalpha and TCRbeta repertoire sequencing tracked T-cell clones expanding and contracting after mild COVID-19 in a couple of donors. The paper as a whole reports these results and caveats: From day 15 to 85, contracting clones showed balanced CD4/CD8 phenotypes, whereas a second wave of clones that expanded from day 15 to 37 leaned towards CD4+. The study covered only a couple of mild cases, and larger cohorts including severe cases with pre-infection samples were considered necessary. Some responding clones were detected in pre-infection memory, which suggested that pre-existing cross-reactive memory T cells had joined the SARS-CoV-2 response. SARS-CoV-2 specificity of the second-wave clones peaking on day 37 was not confirmed. Contracting CD4+ clones were located mainly in the CM and EM memory subsets, whereas CD8+ clones were found to be enriched in EMRA.

The germline V gene encodes CDR1 SEHNR and CDR2 FQNEAQ (reference sequence). The CDR3 measures 17 amino acids from cysteine to phenylalanine. The DNA shown is the 51-base CDR3, in frame from base 1. The trim is 6 bases for V and 7 bases for J, with a gap of 25 bases between the germline ends. The reads were generated on an Illumina NovaSeq 6000. TCRalpha and TCRbeta cDNA libraries were constructed by 5'RACE with constant-segment primers, with sample barcodes and unique molecular identifiers being introduced. RNA was extracted from every sample with Trizol reagent. Amplification of the libraries took two PCR steps, and the second step added a second sample barcode plus Illumina TruSeq adapters. Sequencing of libraries was performed on an Illumina NovaSeq with 2 x 150 bp paired-end reads. The published analysis was carried out like this. With migec v1.2.7, reads were demultiplexed and then collapsed into UMI-guided consensus sequences. Using mixcr v2.1.11, UMI consensuses were aligned to TRA and TRB V and J templates and then assembled into clonotypes. Clonotypes were classified as expanded or contracted when called significant by both edgeR and NoisET, with noise models trained on biological replicates. edgeR calls used a false discovery rate-adjusted p below 0.01 and a log2 fold-change threshold of 1. As an exploratory analysis of dynamics, max-normalized trajectories of the 1000 most abundant clonotypes were examined with PCA combined with hierarchical clustering. The CD4 or CD8 phenotype of responding clones was assigned using the separately sequenced CD4+ and CD8+ repertoires. TCRdb handled the public reads itself, with Q25 trimming in fastp and clone calling in MiXCR, and kept productive beta chains. Records with the same CDR3 protein are collapsed into one entry carrying the most frequent genes and DNA. TCRdb's processing, not the study's, gives the V and J calls here. Across this sample there are over 250,000 distinct CDR3 sequences, with 15% seen only once. Jointly, the top ten make up roughly a fifth of the sample.

PBMCs were isolated by Ficoll-Paque density gradient centrifugation. This clonotype was obtained from a man aged 18 to 35 who had mild COVID-19 (a few samples of this study predate the infection). The sample titles of this study are shuffled in the database, so cell type and time point are left out; the donor was told from shared clones. Input material: PBMCs or a T cell subset sorted from them (not recorded which). The rearranged segments are TRBV7-9 and TRBJ2-1, with the D segment identity uncertain. The CDR3 here reads CASSYGDTSRPLNEQFF. The bases read TGTGCCAGCAGTTACGGCGACACCTCTCGGCCCCTTAATGAGCAGTTCTTC.